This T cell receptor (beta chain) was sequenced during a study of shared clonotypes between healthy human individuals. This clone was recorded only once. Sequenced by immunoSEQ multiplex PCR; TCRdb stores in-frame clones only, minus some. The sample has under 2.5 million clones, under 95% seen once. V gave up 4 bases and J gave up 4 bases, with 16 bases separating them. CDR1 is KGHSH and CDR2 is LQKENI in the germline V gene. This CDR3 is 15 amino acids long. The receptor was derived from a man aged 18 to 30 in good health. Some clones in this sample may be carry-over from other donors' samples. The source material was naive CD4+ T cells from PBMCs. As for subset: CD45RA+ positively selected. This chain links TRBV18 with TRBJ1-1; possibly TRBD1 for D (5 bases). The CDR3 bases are TGTGCCAGCTCACAACGGCAGGGTGAAATCACTGAAGCTTTCTTT. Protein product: CASSQRQGEITEAFF. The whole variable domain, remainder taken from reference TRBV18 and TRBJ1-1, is NAGVMQNPRHLVRRRGQEARLRCSPMKGHSHVYWYRQLPEEGLKFMVYLQKENIIDESGMPKERFSAEFPKEGPSILRIQQVVRGDSAAYFCASSQRQGEITEAFFGQGTRLTVV.